The entry below gives a single T cell receptor (beta chain) sequence along with its context. This record comes from a study of blood T cell repertoires in COVID-19. Turning to the study itself: Acute-phase and convalescent COVID-19 samples originated in the United States, Italy and Spain.

Trimming cost V 3 bases and J 2 bases, with 19 bases left between them. Germline V gives CDR1 SGDLS, CDR2 YYNGEE. The CDR3 contains 17 residues. Here immunoSEQ multiplex PCR was the method, and the copy in TCRdb shows in-frame clones only, minus some. This sample has about 69,000 clones, with around 89% found just once. Sequenced: peripheral blood. The sequence was obtained from a man aged 50-59 years with acute or convalescent COVID-19. The chain recombines TRBV9 with TRBJ2-3; weak D call: TRBD2 (6 bases). The CDR3 DNA reads TGTGCCAGCAGCGCCCGCCCTACGGGAGAGTACACAGATACGCAGTATTTT. The encoded protein is CASSARPTGEYTDTQYF.